Sequencing of this T cell receptor beta chain was carried out in a study of blood T cell repertoires in COVID-19. As for the study in general: Samples representing acute and convalescent COVID-19 were sourced from the United States, Italy and Spain. PBMCs, B-cell-depleted T cells, or T cells were the source of the cDNA or gDNA that made up the material.

The CDR3 consists of 16 residues. The J segment lost 4 bases and the V segment lost 0 bases, leaving 6 bases of the junction unmatched. The V gene's germline CDR1 is MNHEY and CDR2 SVGAGI. In the original analysis: Counts of nucleated cells, estimated from reference gene primer amplification, were obtained. TCRdb's table, derived via immunoSEQ multiplex PCR, lists solely in-frame clones and lacks some. V and J calls and clone size are given by that table; D and trimming were obtained from the DNA. The table lists about 120,000 clones, about four fifths of them singletons. The material sequenced was peripheral blood. J is TRBJ1-2 and V is TRBV6-5; TRBD1 aligns across 9 bases. The clonotype was recovered from a man between 65 and 79 years old with acute or convalescent COVID-19. CDR3 DNA sequence: TGTGCCAGCAGTTACTCTCGGACAGGGGAAGGCTATGGCTACACCTTC. Amino acids: CASSYSRTGEGYGYTF.